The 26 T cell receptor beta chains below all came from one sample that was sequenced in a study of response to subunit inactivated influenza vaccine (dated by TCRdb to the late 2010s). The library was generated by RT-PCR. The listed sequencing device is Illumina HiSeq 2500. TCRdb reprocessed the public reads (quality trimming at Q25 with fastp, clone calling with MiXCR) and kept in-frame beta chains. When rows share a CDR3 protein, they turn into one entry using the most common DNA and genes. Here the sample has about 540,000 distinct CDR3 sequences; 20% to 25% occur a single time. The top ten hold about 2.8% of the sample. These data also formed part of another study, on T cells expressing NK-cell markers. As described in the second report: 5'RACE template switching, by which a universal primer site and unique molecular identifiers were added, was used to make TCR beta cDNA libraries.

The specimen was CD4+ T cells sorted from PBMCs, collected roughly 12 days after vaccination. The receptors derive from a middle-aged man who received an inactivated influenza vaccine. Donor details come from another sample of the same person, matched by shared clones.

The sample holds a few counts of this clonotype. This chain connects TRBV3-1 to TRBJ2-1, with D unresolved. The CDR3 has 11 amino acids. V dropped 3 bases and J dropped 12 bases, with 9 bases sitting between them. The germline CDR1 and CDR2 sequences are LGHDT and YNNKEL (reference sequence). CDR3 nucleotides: TGTGCCAGCAGCCATGCCGGTTGGCAGTTCTTC. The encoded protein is CASSHAGWQFF.

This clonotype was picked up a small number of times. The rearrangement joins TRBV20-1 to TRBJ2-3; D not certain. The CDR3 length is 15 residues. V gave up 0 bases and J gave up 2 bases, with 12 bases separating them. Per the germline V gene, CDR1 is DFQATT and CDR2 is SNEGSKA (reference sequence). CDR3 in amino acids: CSARDLGHHTDTQYF. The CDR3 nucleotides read TGCAGTGCTAGAGATCTTGGTCACCACACAGATACGCAGTATTTT.

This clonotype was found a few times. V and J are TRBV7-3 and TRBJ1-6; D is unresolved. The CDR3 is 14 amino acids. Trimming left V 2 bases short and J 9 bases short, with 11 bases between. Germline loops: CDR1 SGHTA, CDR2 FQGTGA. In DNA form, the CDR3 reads TGTGCCAGCAGCTTAGACCCAAACGGTTCACCCCTCCACTTT. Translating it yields CASSLDPNGSPLHF.

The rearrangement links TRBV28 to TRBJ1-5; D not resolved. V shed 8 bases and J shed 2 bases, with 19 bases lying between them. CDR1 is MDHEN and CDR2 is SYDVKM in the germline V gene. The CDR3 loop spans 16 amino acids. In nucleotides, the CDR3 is TGTGCCAGCCAGCTTTACGGCGGGGAGCGCAATCAGCCCCAGCATTTT. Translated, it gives CASQLYGGERNQPQHF.

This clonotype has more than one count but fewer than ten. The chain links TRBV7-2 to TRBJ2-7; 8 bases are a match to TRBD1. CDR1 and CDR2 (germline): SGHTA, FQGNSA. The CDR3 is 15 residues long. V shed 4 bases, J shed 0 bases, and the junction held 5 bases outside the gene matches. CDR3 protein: CASSYRQGSSYEQYF. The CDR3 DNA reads TGTGCCAGCAGCTACCGACAGGGGAGCTCCTACGAGCAGTACTTC.

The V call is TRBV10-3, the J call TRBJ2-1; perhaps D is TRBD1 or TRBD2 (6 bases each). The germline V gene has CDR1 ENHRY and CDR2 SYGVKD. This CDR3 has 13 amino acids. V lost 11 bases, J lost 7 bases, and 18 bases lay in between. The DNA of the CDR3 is TGTGCCTTAGGACCAACGGGGGCAAATGAGCAGTTCTTC. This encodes CALGPTGANEQFF.

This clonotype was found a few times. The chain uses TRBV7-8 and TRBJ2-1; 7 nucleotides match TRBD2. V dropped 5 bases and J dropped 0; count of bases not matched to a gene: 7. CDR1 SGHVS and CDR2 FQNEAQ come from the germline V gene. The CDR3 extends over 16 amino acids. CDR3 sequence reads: CASSAREALSYNEQFF. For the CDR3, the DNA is TGTGCCAGCAGCGCACGGGAGGCGCTCTCCTACAATGAGCAGTTCTTC.

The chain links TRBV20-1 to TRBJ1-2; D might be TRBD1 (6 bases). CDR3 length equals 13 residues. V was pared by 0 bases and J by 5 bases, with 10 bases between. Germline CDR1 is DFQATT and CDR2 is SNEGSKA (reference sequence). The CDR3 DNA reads TGCAGTGCTAGAGATCTGGGGGCTTATGGCTACACCTTC. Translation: CSARDLGAYGYTF.

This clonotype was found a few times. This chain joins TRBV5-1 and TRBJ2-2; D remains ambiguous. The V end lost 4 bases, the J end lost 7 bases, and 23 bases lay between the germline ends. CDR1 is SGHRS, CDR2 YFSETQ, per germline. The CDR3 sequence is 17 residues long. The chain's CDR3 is CASSPPIDTVRIGELFF. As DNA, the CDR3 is TGCGCCAGCAGCCCCCCAATCGACACGGTCCGGATCGGGGAGCTGTTTTTT.

The CDR3 is CSVLVGVRAFF. The CDR3 DNA follows: TGCAGCGTTCTGGTTGGGGTGAGGGCTTTCTTT. The chain links TRBV29-1 to TRBJ1-1; D remains unclear. Between the trimmed V and J ends, which lost 5 bases and 11 bases, there was a span of 15 bases. This CDR3 is 11 amino acids long. Per germline, CDR1 SQVTM and CDR2 ANQGSEA.

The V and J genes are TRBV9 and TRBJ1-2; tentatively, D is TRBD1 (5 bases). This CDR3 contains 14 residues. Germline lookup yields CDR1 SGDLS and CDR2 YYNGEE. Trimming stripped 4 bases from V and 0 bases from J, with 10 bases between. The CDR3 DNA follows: TGTGCCAGCAGCACAGGCCACGCTAACTATGGCTACACCTTC. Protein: CASSTGHANYGYTF.

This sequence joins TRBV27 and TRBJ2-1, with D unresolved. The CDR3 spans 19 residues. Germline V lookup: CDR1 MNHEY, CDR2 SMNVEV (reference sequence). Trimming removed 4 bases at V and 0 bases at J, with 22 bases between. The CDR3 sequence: CASSSFLGLTRLSYNEQFF. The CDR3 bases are TGTGCCAGCAGTTCCTTCTTAGGCCTGACCCGACTCTCCTACAATGAGCAGTTCTTC.

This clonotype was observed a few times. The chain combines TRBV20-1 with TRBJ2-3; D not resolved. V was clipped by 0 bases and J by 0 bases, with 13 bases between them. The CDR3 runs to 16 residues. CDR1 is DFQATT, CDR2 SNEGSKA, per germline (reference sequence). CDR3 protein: CSARDLGGSSTDTQYF. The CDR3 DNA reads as TGCAGTGCTAGAGATCTCGGCGGATCTAGCACAGATACGCAGTATTTT.

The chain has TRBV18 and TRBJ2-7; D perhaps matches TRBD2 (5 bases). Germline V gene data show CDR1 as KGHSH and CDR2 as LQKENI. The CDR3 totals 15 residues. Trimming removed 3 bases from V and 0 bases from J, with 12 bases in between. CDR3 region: CASSPTLGGSYEQYF. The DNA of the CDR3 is TGTGCCAGCTCACCGACTCTCGGAGGCTCCTACGAGCAGTACTTC.

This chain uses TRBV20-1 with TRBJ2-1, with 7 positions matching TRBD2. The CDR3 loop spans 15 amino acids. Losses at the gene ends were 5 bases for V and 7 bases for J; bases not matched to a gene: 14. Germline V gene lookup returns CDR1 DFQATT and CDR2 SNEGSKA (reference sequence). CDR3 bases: TGCAGTGCTGGACCCCGGACTAGACTCTGGAATGAGCAGTTCTTC. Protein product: CSAGPRTRLWNEQFF.

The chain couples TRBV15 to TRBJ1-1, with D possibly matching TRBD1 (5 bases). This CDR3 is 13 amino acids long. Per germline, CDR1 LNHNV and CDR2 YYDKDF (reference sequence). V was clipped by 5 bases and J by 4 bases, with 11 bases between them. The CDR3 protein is CATSLRRGTEAFF. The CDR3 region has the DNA TGTGCCACCAGCCTAAGAAGGGGCACTGAAGCTTTCTTT.

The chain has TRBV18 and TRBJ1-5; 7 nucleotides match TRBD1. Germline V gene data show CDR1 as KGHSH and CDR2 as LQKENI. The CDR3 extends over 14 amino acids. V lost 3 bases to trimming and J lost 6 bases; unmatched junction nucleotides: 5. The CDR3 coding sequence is TGTGCCAGCTCACCCGGACAGGCTGGTCAGCCCCAGCATTTT. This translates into CASSPGQAGQPQHF.

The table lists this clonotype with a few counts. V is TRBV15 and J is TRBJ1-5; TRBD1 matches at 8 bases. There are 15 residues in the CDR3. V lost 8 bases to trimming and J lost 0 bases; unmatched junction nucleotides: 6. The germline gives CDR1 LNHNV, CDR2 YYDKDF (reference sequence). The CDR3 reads CATGRDRLSNQPQHF. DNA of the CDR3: TGTGCCACCGGCCGGGACAGGCTTAGCAATCAGCCCCAGCATTTT. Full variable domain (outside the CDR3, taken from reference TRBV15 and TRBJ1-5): DAMVIQNPRYQVTQFGKPVTLSCSQTLNHNVMYWYQQKSSQAPKLLFHYYDKDFNNEADTPDNFQSRRPNTSFCFLDIRSPGLGDTAMYLCATGRDRLSNQPQHFGDGTRLSIL.

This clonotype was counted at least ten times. The CDR3 sequence is CASSRGTSLGQETQYF. In DNA form, the CDR3 reads TGTGCCAGCAGCCGTGGGACTAGCCTAGGCCAAGAGACCCAGTACTTC. V gene TRBV7-9 combines with J gene TRBJ2-5, with 9 nucleotides matching TRBD2. Trimming took 5 bases from V and 1 from J; bases not matched to a gene: 8. The CDR3 is 16 amino acids. Germline CDR1 is SEHNR and CDR2 is FQNEAQ (reference sequence).

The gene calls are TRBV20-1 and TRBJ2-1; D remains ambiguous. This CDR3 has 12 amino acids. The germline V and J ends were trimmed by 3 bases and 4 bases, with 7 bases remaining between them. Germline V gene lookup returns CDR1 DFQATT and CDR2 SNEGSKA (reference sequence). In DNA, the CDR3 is TGCAGTGCTAGTGGAGTATACAATGAGCAGTTCTTC. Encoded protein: CSASGVYNEQFF.

The CDR3 reads CASRGVLTTITDTQYF. The DNA of the CDR3 is TGTGCCAGCAGAGGGGTTCTGACTACTATCACAGATACGCAGTATTTT. This chain connects TRBV5-5 to TRBJ2-3; D tentatively reads TRBD1 or TRBD2 (5 bases each). CDR1 is SGHKS and CDR2 is YYEKEE in the germline V gene (reference sequence). The CDR3 is 16 residues long. The ends were cut back, 5 bases at V and 2 bases at J, with 18 bases in the middle.

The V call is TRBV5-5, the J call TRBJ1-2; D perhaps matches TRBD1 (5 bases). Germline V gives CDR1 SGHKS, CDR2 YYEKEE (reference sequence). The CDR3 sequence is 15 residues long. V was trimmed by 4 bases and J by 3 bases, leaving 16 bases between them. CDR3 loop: CASSPLDKNYYGYTF. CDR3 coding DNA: TGTGCCAGCAGCCCGCTGGACAAGAATTACTATGGCTACACCTTC. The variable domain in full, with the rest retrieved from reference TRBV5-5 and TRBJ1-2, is DAGVTQSPTHLIKTRGQQVTLRCSPISGHKSVSWYQQVLGQGPQFIFQYYEKEERGRGNFPDRFSARQFPNYSSELNVNALLLGDSALYLCASSPLDKNYYGYTFGSGTRLTVV.

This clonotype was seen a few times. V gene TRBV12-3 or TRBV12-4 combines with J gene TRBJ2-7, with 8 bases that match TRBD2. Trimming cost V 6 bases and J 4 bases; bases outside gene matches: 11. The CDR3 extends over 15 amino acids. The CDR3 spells CASSPGRGGRYEQYF. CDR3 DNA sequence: TGTGCCAGCAGCCCGGGCCGGGGGGGCCGGTACGAGCAGTACTTC.

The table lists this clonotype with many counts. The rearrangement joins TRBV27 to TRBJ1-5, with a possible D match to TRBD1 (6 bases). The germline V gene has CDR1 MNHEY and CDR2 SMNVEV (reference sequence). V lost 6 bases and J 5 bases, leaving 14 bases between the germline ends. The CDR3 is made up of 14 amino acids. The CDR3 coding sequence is TGTGCCAGCAGGAGCTGGCAGGGGTATCAGCCCCAGCATTTT. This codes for CASRSWQGYQPQHF.

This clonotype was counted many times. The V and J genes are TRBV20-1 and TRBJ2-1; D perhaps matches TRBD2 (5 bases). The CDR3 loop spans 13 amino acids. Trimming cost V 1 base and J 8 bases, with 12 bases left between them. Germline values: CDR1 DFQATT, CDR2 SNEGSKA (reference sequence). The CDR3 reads CSARAPFGDEQFF. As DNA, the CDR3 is TGCAGTGCTAGAGCCCCATTCGGGGATGAGCAGTTCTTC.

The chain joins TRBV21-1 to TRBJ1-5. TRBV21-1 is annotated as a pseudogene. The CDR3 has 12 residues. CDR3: CASRLREDLQHF. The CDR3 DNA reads TGTGCCAGCCGACTCCGGGAGGATCTCCAGCATTTT.